Ten or more counts support the clone carrying this TCR beta chain. Its antigen remains unknown. This CDR3 is 14 amino acids long. Germline V gene data show CDR1 as DFQATT and CDR2 as SNEGSKA (reference sequence). Trimming shortened V by 0 bases and J by 1 base, and 10 bases separated the two germline ends. This entry is derived from a study of T cells after yellow fever vaccination. General study findings and limits: Booster samples showed a return of most primary-vaccination clones (roughly 96% CD4, over 70% CD8).

Each CDR3 protein gets one entry after TCRdb re-called the 5' RACE reads with MiXCR. The sample consists of 68,000 or so distinct CDR3 sequences, approximately 7% of them appearing once. The sequences come from CD8+ T cells sorted from PBMCs, collected about 41 days after the first yellow fever vaccination. The V gene is TRBV20-1, the J gene TRBJ2-7; no definite D call. The source of this sequence is a man aged 18 to 35 who received the YFV17D yellow fever vaccine. The CDR3 DNA is TGCAGTGCTAGAGATCCGGCGCATTCCTACGAGCAGTACTTC. Its translation: CSARDPAHSYEQYF.